The 3 T cell receptor beta chains reported below all come from one sample, sequenced in a study of shared clonotypes between healthy human individuals. The protocol was immunoSEQ multiplex PCR, while the TCRdb copy is restricted to in-frame clones and leaves out a portion. Of approximately 2,300,000 clones in the sample, 92% were seen once. The sample comprised naive CD4+ T cells from PBMCs. Subset in this sample: CD45RA+ positively selected. The receptors here all came from a man between 18 and 29 years old in good health. Some clones in this sample may be carry-over from other donors' samples.

This clone was counted between two and nine times. The rearrangement links TRBV29-1 to TRBJ1-1; 7 bases fit TRBD1. Germline V gene data show CDR1 as SQVTM and CDR2 as ANQGSEA. J gave up 2 bases and V 4 bases, and 7 bases lay outside the gene matches. CDR3 length: 14 residues. The CDR3 region is CSVAAGTANTEAFF. CDR3 nucleotide sequence: TGCAGCGTTGCCGCCGGGACAGCCAACACTGAAGCTTTCTTT.

This clone has only one observation. The V call is TRBV4-2, the J call TRBJ1-2; D is ambiguous. Germline lookup yields CDR1 LGHNA and CDR2 YNFKEQ. CDR3 length: 15 amino acids. V was trimmed by 0 bases and J by 4 bases, leaving 12 bases between them. The CDR3 DNA sequence: TGTGCCAGCAGCCAAGATAAGACGGGCTTCTATGGCTACACCTTC. This gives the protein CASSQDKTGFYGYTF.

J is TRBJ2-5 and V is TRBV2; TRBD1 aligns across 7 bases. Per germline, CDR1 SNHLY and CDR2 FYNNEI. Trimming cost V 8 bases and J 2 bases; bases outside gene matches: 11. The CDR3 is 15 amino acids. CDR3 in amino acids: CASANRGVGQETQYF. In nucleotides, the CDR3 is TGTGCCAGCGCCAACAGGGGTGTTGGGCAAGAGACCCAGTACTTC.